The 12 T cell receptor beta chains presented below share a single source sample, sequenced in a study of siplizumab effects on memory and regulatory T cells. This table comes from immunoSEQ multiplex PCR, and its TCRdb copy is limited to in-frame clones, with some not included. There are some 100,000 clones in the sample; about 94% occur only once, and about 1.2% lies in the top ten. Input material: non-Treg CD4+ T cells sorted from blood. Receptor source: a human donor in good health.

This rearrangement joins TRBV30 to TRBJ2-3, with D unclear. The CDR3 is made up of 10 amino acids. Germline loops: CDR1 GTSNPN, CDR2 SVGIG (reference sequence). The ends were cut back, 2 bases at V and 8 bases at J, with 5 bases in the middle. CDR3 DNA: TGTGCCTGGAGTTCCCGTACGCAGTATTTT. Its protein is CAWSSRTQYF.

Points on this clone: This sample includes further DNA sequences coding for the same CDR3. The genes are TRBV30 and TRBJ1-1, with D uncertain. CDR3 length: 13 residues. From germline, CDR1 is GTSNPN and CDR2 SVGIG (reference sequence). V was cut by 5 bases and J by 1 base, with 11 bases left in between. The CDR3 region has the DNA TGTGCCTGGGGTCGGGGTGGGAACACTGAAGCTTTCTTT. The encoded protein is CAWGRGGNTEAFF.

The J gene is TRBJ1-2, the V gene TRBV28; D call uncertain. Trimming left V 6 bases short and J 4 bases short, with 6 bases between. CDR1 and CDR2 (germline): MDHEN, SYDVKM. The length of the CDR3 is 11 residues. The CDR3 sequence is CASRQLYGYTF. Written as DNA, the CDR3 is TGTGCCAGCAGACAGCTCTATGGCTACACCTTC.

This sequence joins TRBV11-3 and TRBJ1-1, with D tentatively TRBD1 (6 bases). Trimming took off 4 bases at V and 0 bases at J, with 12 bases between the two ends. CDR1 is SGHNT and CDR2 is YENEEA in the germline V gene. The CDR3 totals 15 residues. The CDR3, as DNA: TGTGCCAGCAGCTCGTCCGGGACATTGAACACTGAAGCTTTCTTT. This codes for CASSSSGTLNTEAFF.

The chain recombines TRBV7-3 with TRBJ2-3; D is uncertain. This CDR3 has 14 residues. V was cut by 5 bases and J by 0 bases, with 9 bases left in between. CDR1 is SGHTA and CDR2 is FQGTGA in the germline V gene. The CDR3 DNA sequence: TGTGCCAGCAGCCCTGCGCCTAGCACAGATACGCAGTATTTT. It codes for CASSPAPSTDTQYF.

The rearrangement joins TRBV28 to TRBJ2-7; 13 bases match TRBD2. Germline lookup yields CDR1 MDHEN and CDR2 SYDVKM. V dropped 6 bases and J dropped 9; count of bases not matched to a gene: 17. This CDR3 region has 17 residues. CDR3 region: CASSSSLQGTSGILQYF. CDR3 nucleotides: TGTGCCAGCAGCAGTTCGCTCCAGGGGACTAGCGGGATTCTGCAGTACTTC.

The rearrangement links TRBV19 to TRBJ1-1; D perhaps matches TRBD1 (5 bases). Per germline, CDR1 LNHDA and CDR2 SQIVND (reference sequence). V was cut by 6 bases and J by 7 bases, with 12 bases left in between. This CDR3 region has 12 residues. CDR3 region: CASSLGVGEAFF. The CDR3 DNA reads TGTGCCAGTAGCCTAGGGGTGGGTGAAGCTTTCTTT.

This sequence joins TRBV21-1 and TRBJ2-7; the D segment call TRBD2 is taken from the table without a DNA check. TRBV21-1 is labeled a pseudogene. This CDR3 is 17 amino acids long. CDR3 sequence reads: CASSKEVLGGRSYEQYF. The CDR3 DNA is TGTGCCAGCAGCAAAGAGGTATTAGGCGGGCGCTCCTACGAGCAGTACTTC.

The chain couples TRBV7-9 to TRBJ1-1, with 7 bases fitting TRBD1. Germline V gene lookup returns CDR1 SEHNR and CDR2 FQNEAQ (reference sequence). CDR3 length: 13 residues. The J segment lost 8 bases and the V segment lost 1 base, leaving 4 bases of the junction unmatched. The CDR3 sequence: CASSLEGAAEAFF. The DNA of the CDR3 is TGTGCCAGCAGCTTAGAGGGGGCAGCCGAAGCTTTCTTT.

Written as DNA, the CDR3 is TGTGCCAGCAGCCTCGGGACAGACATTCAAGAGACCCAGTACTTC. It codes for CASSLGTDIQETQYF. This sequence joins TRBV6-5 and TRBJ2-5; 7 nucleotides match TRBD1. Germline V gives CDR1 MNHEY, CDR2 SVGAGI. V was pared by 6 bases and J by 2 bases, with 9 bases of the junction left unmatched. CDR3 size: 15 residues.

The DNA for the CDR3 is TGCGCCAGCAGCTTCCTTGGGACAGGGGACACTGAAGCTTTCTTT. Amino acid sequence: CASSFLGTGDTEAFF. V gene TRBV5-1 combines with J gene TRBJ1-1; 10 bases are a match to TRBD1. The CDR3 runs to 15 residues. Germline CDR1 is SGHRS and CDR2 is YFSETQ. J gave up 3 bases and V 2 bases, and 4 bases lay outside the gene matches.

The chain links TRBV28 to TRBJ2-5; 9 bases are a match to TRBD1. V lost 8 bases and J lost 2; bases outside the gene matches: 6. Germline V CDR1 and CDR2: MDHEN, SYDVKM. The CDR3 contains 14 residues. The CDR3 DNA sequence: TGTGCCAGCTCTTGGGACAGGGAGCAAGAGACCCAGTACTTC. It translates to CASSWDREQETQYF.